This TCR beta chain was identified during a study of lymphopenia after photon versus proton radiotherapy. Study-wide findings and caveats: Relative stability marked proton patients; photon patients lost diversity and naive cells. Larger post-nadir TCR diversity loss correlated inversely with survival in deceased patients.

The CDR3 is 14 residues long. Germline lookup yields CDR1 LNHNV and CDR2 YYDKDF (reference sequence). Clones were sequenced by immunoSEQ multiplex PCR, and TCRdb holds only the in-frame ones, with some missing. The sample includes 20,000 to 25,000 clones, 75% to 90% of them seen just once. Comments on this clone: Antigen unknown.

The TCR was taken from an elderly man with esophageal cancer. The J gene is TRBJ2-5, the V gene TRBV15, with 7 bases aligning to TRBD1. The J call may be incorrect, as the DNA end agrees better with TRBJ2-7. Sequenced material: peripheral blood, taken from a patient treated with proton-based radiotherapy. As DNA, the CDR3 is TGTGCCACCAGCCCCGAAGGACAGGTCTACGAGCAGTACTTC. Its translation: CATSPEGQVYEQYF.